A selection of T cell receptor beta chains follows, all from one sample in a study of CD8 T cells in ankylosing spondylitis. TCRdb reprocessed the 5' RACE reads via MiXCR and lists one record per CDR3 protein. Of 130,000 to 150,000 distinct CDR3 sequences listed, 7% to 10% are singletons. The sample comprised synovial fluid, either unsorted or a sorted T cell fraction (not recorded which). The receptors come from a male donor with ankylosing spondylitis. Each CDR3 is given with its conserved first and last residue. The order of the fields is clone size, V gene, D gene, J gene, CDR3 DNA, CDR3 protein. The D gene is left open where the match is weak. Size is omitted from some rows. Given values are once, few, many or a class for expanded clones.

clone_size: many; v_call: TRBV20-1; d_call: NA; j_call: TRBJ1-1; cdr3_nt: TGCAGTGCTAGACTGGGACTAGATACTGAAGCTTTCTTT; cdr3_aa: CSARLGLDTEAFF
clone_size: few; v_call: TRBV20-1; d_call: TRBD2; j_call: TRBJ2-1; cdr3_nt: TGCAGTGCTAGAGAACCCCGGACTAGTTTCAATGAGCAGTTCTTC; cdr3_aa: CSAREPRTSFNEQFF
clone_size: NA; v_call: TRBV5-5; d_call: NA; j_call: TRBJ2-7; cdr3_nt: TGTGCCAGCAGCGCCAGCCCGACGGCTTACGAGCAGTACTTC; cdr3_aa: CASSASPTAYEQYF
clone_size: NA; v_call: TRBV24-1; d_call: NA; j_call: TRBJ1-4; cdr3_nt: TGTGCCACCAGTGATCCCAGAGGGGATGGCGAAAAACTGTTTTTT; cdr3_aa: CATSDPRGDGEKLFF
clone_size: many; v_call: TRBV15; d_call: TRBD2; j_call: TRBJ2-1; cdr3_nt: TGTGCCACCAGCAGTAGCGGGAGGATCAACAATGAGCAGTTCTTC; cdr3_aa: CATSSSGRINNEQFF
clone_size: NA; v_call: TRBV20-1; d_call: TRBD2; j_call: TRBJ2-5; cdr3_nt: TGCAGTGCTAGTGTAACTAGCGGGGGGACGGAGACCCAGTACTTC; cdr3_aa: CSASVTSGGTETQYF
clone_size: many; v_call: TRBV5-1; d_call: TRBD1; j_call: TRBJ1-1; cdr3_nt: TGCGCCAGCAAACGACAGGGGAACACTGAAGCTTTCTTT; cdr3_aa: CASKRQGNTEAFF
clone_size: many; v_call: TRBV28; d_call: NA; j_call: TRBJ1-1; cdr3_nt: TGTGCCAGCAGTTTAAATACCCCTTCAGGGGCTTTCTTT; cdr3_aa: CASSLNTPSGAFF
clone_size: NA; v_call: TRBV29-1; d_call: NA; j_call: TRBJ2-5; cdr3_nt: TGCAGCGCTCACAAGTATGTTGTCACGGAAACCCAAGAGACCCAGTACTTC; cdr3_aa: CSAHKYVVTETQETQYF
clone_size: many; v_call: TRBV10-2; d_call: NA; j_call: TRBJ2-7; cdr3_nt: TGCGCCAGCAGTGGATGGGGATCCTACGAGCAGTACTTC; cdr3_aa: CASSGWGSYEQYF
clone_size: few; v_call: TRBV15; d_call: NA; j_call: TRBJ2-3; cdr3_nt: TGTGCCACCAGCCTTAGGTATTCTAGCACAGATACGCAGTATTTT; cdr3_aa: CATSLRYSSTDTQYF
clone_size: few; v_call: TRBV20-1; d_call: TRBD1; j_call: TRBJ1-1; cdr3_nt: TGCAGTGCTAGAGTCGGGACAGGGGCACGGAACACTGAAGCTTTCTTT; cdr3_aa: CSARVGTGARNTEAFF
clone_size: NA; v_call: TRBV12-3/TRBV12-4; d_call: NA; j_call: TRBJ2-4; cdr3_nt: TGTGCCAGCACCCCCGCCGGGGTCAAAAACATTCAGTACTTC; cdr3_aa: CASTPAGVKNIQYF
clone_size: many; v_call: TRBV12-3/TRBV12-4; d_call: NA; j_call: TRBJ1-2; cdr3_nt: TGTGCCAGCTCTTTACACGGGCGGGTGGAAGTCGGCTACACCTTC; cdr3_aa: CASSLHGRVEVGYTF
clone_size: many; v_call: TRBV10-3; d_call: TRBD1; j_call: TRBJ2-5; cdr3_nt: TGTGCCATCAGTGCGGACAGGGGACAAGAGACCCAGTACTTC; cdr3_aa: CAISADRGQETQYF
clone_size: many; v_call: TRBV4-3; d_call: NA; j_call: TRBJ1-1; cdr3_nt: TGCGCCAGCAGCCAAGGGGCATACACTGAAGCTTTCTTT; cdr3_aa: CASSQGAYTEAFF
clone_size: many; v_call: TRBV7-2; d_call: NA; j_call: TRBJ2-5; cdr3_nt: TGTGCCAGCAGCTTAGCGCTGGGGGGCCGTGAGACCCAGTACTTC; cdr3_aa: CASSLALGGRETQYF
clone_size: many; v_call: TRBV5-1; d_call: NA; j_call: TRBJ1-2; cdr3_nt: TGCGCCAGCAGCTTTGGACTCATTAACTATGGCTACACCTTC; cdr3_aa: CASSFGLINYGYTF
clone_size: many; v_call: TRBV4-1; d_call: TRBD1; j_call: TRBJ1-1; cdr3_nt: TGCGCCAGCAGCCAGACGGACAGGGAACTCCCTGAAGCTTTCTTT; cdr3_aa: CASSQTDRELPEAFF
clone_size: NA; v_call: TRBV6-5; d_call: TRBD1; j_call: TRBJ1-3; cdr3_nt: TGTGCCAGCAGTCTACAGGGGGTTGGAAACACCATATATTTT; cdr3_aa: CASSLQGVGNTIYF
clone_size: NA; v_call: TRBV12-3/TRBV12-4; d_call: TRBD2; j_call: TRBJ2-1; cdr3_nt: TGTGCCAGCCGCCTGATGGGACTAGCGGGGTCGGAGCAGTTCTTC; cdr3_aa: CASRLMGLAGSEQFF
clone_size: NA; v_call: TRBV7-2; d_call: TRBD2; j_call: TRBJ2-5; cdr3_nt: TGTGCCAGCAGCTTGGCTAGCGGGGCGCCGGCTAGGCAAGAGACCCAGTACTTC; cdr3_aa: CASSLASGAPARQETQYF
clone_size: few; v_call: TRBV13; d_call: NA; j_call: TRBJ2-7; cdr3_nt: TGTGCCAGCAGCTTATCGGCAGGGTCTACTAACGAGCAGTACTTC; cdr3_aa: CASSLSAGSTNEQYF
clone_size: many; v_call: TRBV5-6; d_call: NA; j_call: TRBJ2-7; cdr3_nt: TGTGCCAGCAGCTTGGCCCCTCAGGGGACTTACGAGCAGTACTTC; cdr3_aa: CASSLAPQGTYEQYF
clone_size: few; v_call: TRBV20-1; d_call: NA; j_call: TRBJ2-2; cdr3_nt: TGCAGTGCCACTTCGTTAGGGGCAACCGGGGAGCTGTTTTTT; cdr3_aa: CSATSLGATGELFF
clone_size: many; v_call: TRBV5-1; d_call: NA; j_call: TRBJ2-5; cdr3_nt: TGCGCCAGCAGCATTCAAGAGACCCAGTACTTC; cdr3_aa: CASSIQETQYF
clone_size: many; v_call: TRBV7-2; d_call: TRBD2; j_call: TRBJ2-7; cdr3_nt: TGTGCCAGCAGCTTAATAGGCGGGAGCTCCTACGAGCAGTACTTC; cdr3_aa: CASSLIGGSSYEQYF
clone_size: many; v_call: TRBV7-3; d_call: NA; j_call: TRBJ2-1; cdr3_nt: TGTGCCAGCAGCTTAACATCCTCCTACAATGAGCAGTTCTTC; cdr3_aa: CASSLTSSYNEQFF
clone_size: NA; v_call: TRBV6-1; d_call: TRBD2; j_call: TRBJ2-4; cdr3_nt: TGTGCCAGCAGCCTTCCGGGGGGGGGCGCCAAAAACATTCAGTACTTC; cdr3_aa: CASSLPGGGAKNIQYF
clone_size: many; v_call: TRBV25-1; d_call: NA; j_call: TRBJ1-5; cdr3_nt: TGTGCCAGCAGTGCCCCCGGTAGGGGTGGGGATCAGCCCCAGCATTTT; cdr3_aa: CASSAPGRGGDQPQHF
clone_size: many; v_call: TRBV28; d_call: TRBD2; j_call: TRBJ2-7; cdr3_nt: TGTGCCAGCAGTTTTCACCGGACTAGCGGAAGGTATTACGAGCAGTACTTC; cdr3_aa: CASSFHRTSGRYYEQYF
clone_size: NA; v_call: TRBV19; d_call: NA; j_call: TRBJ2-1; cdr3_nt: TGTGCCAGTAGTATAGGCGATGAGCAGTTCTTC; cdr3_aa: CASSIGDEQFF
clone_size: many; v_call: TRBV5-1; d_call: TRBD1; j_call: TRBJ2-2; cdr3_nt: TGCGCCAGCAGCAGGACAGGGGGATCCGGGGAGCTGTTTTTT; cdr3_aa: CASSRTGGSGELFF
clone_size: NA; v_call: TRBV24-1; d_call: TRBD2; j_call: TRBJ2-5; cdr3_nt: TGTGCCACCAGTGAACACCTAGCGGGGGGTAAAGAGACCCAGTACTTC; cdr3_aa: CATSEHLAGGKETQYF
clone_size: many; v_call: TRBV3-1; d_call: TRBD1; j_call: TRBJ1-2; cdr3_nt: TGTGCCAGCAGCCAATTTCGGACAGGAATTAACTATGGCTACACCTTC; cdr3_aa: CASSQFRTGINYGYTF
clone_size: NA; v_call: TRBV5-5; d_call: NA; j_call: TRBJ2-2; cdr3_nt: TGTGCCAGCAGCAGATGGGCGGGGAACGGGGAGCTGTTTTTT; cdr3_aa: CASSRWAGNGELFF
clone_size: few; v_call: TRBV20-1; d_call: NA; j_call: TRBJ1-2; cdr3_nt: TGCAGTGCTAGCAAGGGGGTAAATGGCTACACCTTC; cdr3_aa: CSASKGVNGYTF
clone_size: many; v_call: TRBV19; d_call: TRBD2; j_call: TRBJ2-7; cdr3_nt: TGTGCCAGTAGTAGACGACTAGCGGGAGCCTACGAGCAGTACTTC; cdr3_aa: CASSRRLAGAYEQYF
clone_size: many; v_call: TRBV7-2; d_call: NA; j_call: TRBJ2-5; cdr3_nt: TGTGCCAGCAGCTTAATGGCCGAGACCCAGTACTTC; cdr3_aa: CASSLMAETQYF
clone_size: NA; v_call: TRBV25-1; d_call: NA; j_call: TRBJ2-1; cdr3_nt: TGTGCCAGCAGTGAATATTACTCCCTTGGCAATGAGCAGTTCTTC; cdr3_aa: CASSEYYSLGNEQFF
clone_size: many; v_call: TRBV10-3; d_call: NA; j_call: TRBJ1-2; cdr3_nt: TGTGCCATCAGTGGATTTGGGGATGGCTACACCTTC; cdr3_aa: CAISGFGDGYTF
clone_size: many; v_call: TRBV9; d_call: TRBD1; j_call: TRBJ2-1; cdr3_nt: TGTGCCAGCAGCCTTCGAGGGGGCGATGTGTTGTTCTTC; cdr3_aa: CASSLRGGDVLFF
clone_size: many; v_call: TRBV20-1; d_call: NA; j_call: TRBJ2-5; cdr3_nt: TGCAGTGCTAGAACGGCCGGGGGCCAAGAGACCCAGTACTTC; cdr3_aa: CSARTAGGQETQYF
clone_size: NA; v_call: TRBV6-1; d_call: NA; j_call: TRBJ2-1; cdr3_nt: TGTGCCAGCAGTGAAAGGCAGGCGAGCTCCTACAATGAGCAGTTCTTC; cdr3_aa: CASSERQASSYNEQFF
clone_size: NA; v_call: TRBV9; d_call: TRBD1; j_call: TRBJ2-5; cdr3_nt: TGTGCCAGCAGCCCTGCGGGGACAGGGGTTGAGACCCAGTACTTC; cdr3_aa: CASSPAGTGVETQYF
clone_size: many; v_call: TRBV2; d_call: TRBD1; j_call: TRBJ1-2; cdr3_nt: TGTGCCAGCAGCTCCGGACAGGCCCGAGGGGGCTACACCTTC; cdr3_aa: CASSSGQARGGYTF
clone_size: NA; v_call: TRBV4-2; d_call: NA; j_call: TRBJ1-4; cdr3_nt: TGTGCCAGCAGCCAAGCATTACAGTCAACTAATGAAAAACTGTTTTTT; cdr3_aa: CASSQALQSTNEKLFF
clone_size: many; v_call: TRBV29-1; d_call: TRBD2; j_call: TRBJ2-2; cdr3_nt: TGCAGCGTTGTACCTCGCGGGAGAGACACCGGGGAGCTGTTTTTT; cdr3_aa: CSVVPRGRDTGELFF
clone_size: NA; v_call: TRBV7-9; d_call: TRBD2; j_call: TRBJ2-3; cdr3_nt: TGTGCCAGCAGCGGCGGGGGTACGCAGTATTTT; cdr3_aa: CASSGGGTQYF
clone_size: NA; v_call: TRBV29-1; d_call: NA; j_call: TRBJ2-1; cdr3_nt: TGCAGCGTTGATGGGGGGTCCACTGAGCAGTTCTTC; cdr3_aa: CSVDGGSTEQFF
clone_size: NA; v_call: TRBV19; d_call: TRBD1; j_call: TRBJ2-7; cdr3_nt: TGTGCCAGTAGTACTCGGACAGGGTACGAGCAGTACTTC; cdr3_aa: CASSTRTGYEQYF
clone_size: many; v_call: TRBV29-1; d_call: NA; j_call: TRBJ2-3; cdr3_nt: TGCAGCGGGGTCTCCACAGATACGCAGTATTTT; cdr3_aa: CSGVSTDTQYF
clone_size: NA; v_call: TRBV12-3/TRBV12-4; d_call: NA; j_call: TRBJ2-3; cdr3_nt: TGTGCCAGCAGTTTTACGGCCGCCGGGTCCACGGCGCAGTATTTT; cdr3_aa: CASSFTAAGSTAQYF
clone_size: many; v_call: TRBV4-2; d_call: NA; j_call: TRBJ1-2; cdr3_nt: TGTGCCAGCAGCCAAGATTCAGGGCGGAGCTATGGCTACACCTTC; cdr3_aa: CASSQDSGRSYGYTF
clone_size: few; v_call: TRBV2; d_call: TRBD1; j_call: TRBJ2-5; cdr3_nt: TGTGCCAGCATTGCCGGGACAGTACAAGAGACCCAGTACTTC; cdr3_aa: CASIAGTVQETQYF
clone_size: NA; v_call: TRBV2; d_call: TRBD1; j_call: TRBJ1-2; cdr3_nt: TGTGCCAGCAGCGCCGGGACAGGGCTCTATGGCTACACCTTC; cdr3_aa: CASSAGTGLYGYTF
clone_size: NA; v_call: TRBV29-1; d_call: TRBD1; j_call: TRBJ2-7; cdr3_nt: TGCAGCGTGGGGACAGGGGGGGCCTACGAGCAGTACTTC; cdr3_aa: CSVGTGGAYEQYF
clone_size: NA; v_call: TRBV4-2; d_call: NA; j_call: TRBJ1-4; cdr3_nt: TGTGCCAGCAGCCAAGACCTCGGGGTTGCTGAAAAACTGTTTTTT; cdr3_aa: CASSQDLGVAEKLFF